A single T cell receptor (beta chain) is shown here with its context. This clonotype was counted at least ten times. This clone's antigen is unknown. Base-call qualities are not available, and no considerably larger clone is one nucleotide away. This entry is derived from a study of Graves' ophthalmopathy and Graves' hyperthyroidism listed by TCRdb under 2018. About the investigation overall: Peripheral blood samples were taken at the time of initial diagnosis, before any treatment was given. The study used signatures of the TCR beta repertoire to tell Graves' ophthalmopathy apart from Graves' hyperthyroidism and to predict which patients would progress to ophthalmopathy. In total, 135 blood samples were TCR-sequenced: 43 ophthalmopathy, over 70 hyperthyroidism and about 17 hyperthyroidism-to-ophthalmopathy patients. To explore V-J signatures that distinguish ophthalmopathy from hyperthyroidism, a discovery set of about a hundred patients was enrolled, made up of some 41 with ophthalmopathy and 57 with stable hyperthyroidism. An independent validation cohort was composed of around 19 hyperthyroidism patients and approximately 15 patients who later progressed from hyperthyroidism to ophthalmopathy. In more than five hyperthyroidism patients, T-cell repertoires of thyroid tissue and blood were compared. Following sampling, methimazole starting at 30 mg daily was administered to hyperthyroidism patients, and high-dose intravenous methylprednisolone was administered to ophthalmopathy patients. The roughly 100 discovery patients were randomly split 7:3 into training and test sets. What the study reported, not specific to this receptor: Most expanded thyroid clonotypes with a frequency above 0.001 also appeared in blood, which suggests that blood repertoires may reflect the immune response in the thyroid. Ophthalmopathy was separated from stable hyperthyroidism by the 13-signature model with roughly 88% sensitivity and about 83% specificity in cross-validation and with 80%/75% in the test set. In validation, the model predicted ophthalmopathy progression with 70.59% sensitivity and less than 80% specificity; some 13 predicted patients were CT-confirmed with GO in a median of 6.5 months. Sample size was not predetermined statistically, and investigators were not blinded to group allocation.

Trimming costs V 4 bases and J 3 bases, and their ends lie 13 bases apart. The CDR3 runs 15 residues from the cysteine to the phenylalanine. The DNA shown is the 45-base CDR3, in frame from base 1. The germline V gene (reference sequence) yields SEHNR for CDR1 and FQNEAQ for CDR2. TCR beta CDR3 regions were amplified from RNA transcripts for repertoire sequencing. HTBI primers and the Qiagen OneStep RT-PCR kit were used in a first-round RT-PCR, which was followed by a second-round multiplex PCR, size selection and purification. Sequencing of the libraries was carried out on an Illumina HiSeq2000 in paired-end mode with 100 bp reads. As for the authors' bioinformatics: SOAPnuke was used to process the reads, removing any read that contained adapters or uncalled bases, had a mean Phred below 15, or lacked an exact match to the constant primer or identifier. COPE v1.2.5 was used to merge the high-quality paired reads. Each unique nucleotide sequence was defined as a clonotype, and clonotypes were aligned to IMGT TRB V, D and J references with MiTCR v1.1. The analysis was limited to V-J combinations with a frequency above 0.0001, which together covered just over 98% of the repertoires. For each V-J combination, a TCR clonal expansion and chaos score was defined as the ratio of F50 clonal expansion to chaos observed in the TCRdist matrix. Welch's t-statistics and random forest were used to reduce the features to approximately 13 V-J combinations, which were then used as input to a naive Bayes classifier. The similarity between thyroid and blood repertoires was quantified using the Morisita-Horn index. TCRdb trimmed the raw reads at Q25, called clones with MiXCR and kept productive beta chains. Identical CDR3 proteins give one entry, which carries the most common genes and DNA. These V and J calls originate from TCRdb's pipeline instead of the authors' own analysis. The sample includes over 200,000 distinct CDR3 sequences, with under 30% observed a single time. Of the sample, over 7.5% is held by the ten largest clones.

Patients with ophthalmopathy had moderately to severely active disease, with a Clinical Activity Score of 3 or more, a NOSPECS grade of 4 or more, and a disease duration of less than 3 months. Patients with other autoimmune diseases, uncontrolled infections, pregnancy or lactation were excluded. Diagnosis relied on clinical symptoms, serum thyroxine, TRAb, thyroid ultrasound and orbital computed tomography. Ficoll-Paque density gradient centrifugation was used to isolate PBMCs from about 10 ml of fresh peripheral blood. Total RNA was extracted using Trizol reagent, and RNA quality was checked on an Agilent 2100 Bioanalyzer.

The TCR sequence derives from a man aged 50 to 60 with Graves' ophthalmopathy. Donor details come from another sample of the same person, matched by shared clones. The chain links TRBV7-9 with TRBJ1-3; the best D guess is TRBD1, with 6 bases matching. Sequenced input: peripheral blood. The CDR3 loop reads CASSSRQELGNTIYF. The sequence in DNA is TGTGCCAGCAGCTCCAGACAGGAACTTGGAAACACCATATATTTT.